Below, one TCR beta chain is given with its context. Its antigen remains unidentified. No base-level quality is on record; no much larger clone is a single base apart. These data belong to a study of T-cell reconstitution after alpha-beta-depleted transplantation in children listed by TCRdb under 2016. A note on the overall study: The study quantitatively tracked T-cell immune reconstitution after TCRalphabeta/CD19-depleted allogeneic hematopoietic cell transplantation in children using TCR repertoire profiling. The paper as a whole reports these results and caveats: Hyperexpanded clone frequencies declined over subsequent months; after one year, T-cell counts and TCRbeta diversity were mostly attributed to newly produced T cells. In some patients, the high TCRbeta diversity seen at day 60 was put down to recipient T cells and intrathymic progenitors that had survived conditioning. The apparently early alphabetaT-cell count recovery about two months after transplant was reportedly dependent on only several hundred rapidly expanded clones derived from non-depleted graft cells.

The library was made by PCR. The reads were generated on an Illumina HiSeq 2500. To normalize quantification of the TCRbeta repertoire, the TCR libraries were built with molecular barcoding that relied on unique molecular identifiers. TCRdb trimmed the raw reads at Q25, called clones with MiXCR and kept productive beta chains. Here each entry gathers all rows of one CDR3 protein and keeps the most common genes and DNA. In this sample the table shows about 210,000 distinct CDR3 sequences, roughly 15% of which occur a single time. The ten largest clones add up to about 39% of the sample. The treatment or condition label on this specimen signifies: allogeneic hematopoietic cell transplantation with graft depleted of TCRalphabeta T cells and CD19 B cells. TCRalphabeta/CD19-depleted allogeneic hematopoietic cell grafts were given to the transplant recipients, all of whom were children. The cysteine opens and the phenylalanine closes a CDR3 of 15 amino acids. CDR3 DNA is the only sequence kept; it has 45 bases, read in frame from the first base. The germline ends are 15 bases apart after V is trimmed by 7 bases and J by 3 bases. In the germline V gene, CDR1 corresponds to MGHDK and CDR2 to SYGVNS.

The sequence was collected from a male patient aged 2-15 years who had a stem cell transplant for acute lymphoblastic leukemia, so the T cells may come from the graft donor. The chain is encoded by TRBV25-1 joined to TRBJ2-2; matching of 5 bases hints at TRBD2 as the D gene. Sample: PBMCs, mostly from graft donor cells, taken 360 days after TCRalphabeta/CD19-depleted stem cell transplant. DNA sequence: TGTGCCAGCACCGGGGAGATCCCTGACACCGGGGAGCTGTTTTTT. Translated, this is CASTGEIPDTGELFF.